These T cell receptor beta chains were read from a single sample in a study of control samples from healthy donors and cancer patients. The protocol was immunoSEQ multiplex PCR, while the TCRdb copy is restricted to in-frame clones and leaves out a portion. The sample holds approximately 120,000 clones, about 89% seen once. Sequenced: blood. The receptors originated from a woman in her fifties or sixties in good health. Each CDR3 is given with its conserved first and last residue. D genes are given only for firm matches. A clone size is listed for some rows: how often the clone was seen (once, few, many), or a class if it is expanded.

D gene | J gene | V gene | clone size | CDR3 DNA | CDR3 protein
TRBD1 | TRBJ2-2 | TRBV30 | many | TGTGCCTGGGGGGGACAGGGGGAAATCGGGGAGCTGTTTTTT | CAWGGQGEIGELFF
TRBD2 | TRBJ2-1 | TRBV4-3 | - | TGCGCCAGCAGCCAAGTTAGGGCTAGCGGGAGCGATGAGCAGTTCTTC | CASSQVRASGSDEQFF
- | TRBJ2-3 | TRBV19 | - | TGTGCCAGTAGTATAGACAGCGCAGACCCTACCACAGATACGCAGTATTTT | CASSIDSADPTTDTQYF
TRBD1 | TRBJ1-3 | TRBV19 | - | TGTGCCAGTAGTGGGGGACAGACTATAGTCTCTGGAAACACCATATATTTT | CASSGGQTIVSGNTIYF
- | TRBJ2-1 | TRBV7-9 | - | TGTGCCAGCAGCCCCCCCGGTAATGAGCAGTTCTTC | CASSPPGNEQFF
- | TRBJ2-7 | TRBV3-1/TRBV3-2 | - | TGTGCCAGCAGCCCTTTCATATGGATAACGAACTCCTACGAGCAGTACTTC | CASSPFIWITNSYEQYF
- | TRBJ2-6 | TRBV9 | - | TGTGCCAGCATAAGCTCTGGGGCCAACGTCCTGACTTTC | CASISSGANVLTF
TRBD1 | TRBJ2-5 | TRBV11-1 | - | TGTGCCAGCAGTTCGACAGGGGTGGGGCAAGAGACCCAGTACTTC | CASSSTGVGQETQYF
TRBD2 | TRBJ2-1 | TRBV9 | - | TGTGCCAGCAGCGTAGTCCCTAGCGGGTTCAATCGGGACAATGAGCAGTTCTTC | CASSVVPSGFNRDNEQFF
- | TRBJ1-3 | TRBV6-5 | - | TGTGCCAGCAGTTCCACGGGGGCCTCCGGAAACACCATATATTTT | CASSSTGASGNTIYF
TRBD2 | TRBJ2-5 | TRBV30 | - | TGTGCCTGGATACCAGGACTAGCGTATCAAGAGACCCAGTACTTC | CAWIPGLAYQETQYF
- | TRBJ1-1 | TRBV19 | - | TGTGCCAGTAGCACCCCCGGGGGTGAAGCTTTCTTT | CASSTPGGEAFF
TRBD2 | TRBJ2-5 | TRBV30 | - | TGTGCCTGCCTACCGGGACTAGCGGGAGAGACCCAGTACTTC | CACLPGLAGETQYF
TRBD2 | TRBJ2-1 | TRBV24-1 | - | TGTGCCACCAGTGACATAGGACTAGGTAGTGAGCAGTTCTTC | CATSDIGLGSEQFF
- | TRBJ2-2 | TRBV9 | - | TGTGCCAGCAGCCAAGGGGTGGTGAACACCGGGGAGCTGTTTTTT | CASSQGVVNTGELFF
- | TRBJ2-2 | TRBV3-1/TRBV3-2 | few | TGTGCCAGCAGCCAGACGCTAGCTTTGGTCACCGGGGAGCTGTTTTTT | CASSQTLALVTGELFF
- | TRBJ1-4 | TRBV6-1 | - | TGTGCCAGCAGTGAACGCCCGCACGAAAAACTGTTTTTT | CASSERPHEKLFF
- | TRBJ1-6 | TRBV6-5 | - | TGTGCCAGCAGTTACCCACAAGGTTCACCCCTCCACTTT | CASSYPQGSPLHF
- | TRBJ1-2 | TRBV29-1 | - | TGCACCATTTGTCTAGTGAGGGGCATTGACTATGGCTACACCTTC | CTICLVRGIDYGYTF
- | TRBJ1-3 | TRBV4-3 | - | TGCGCCAGCAGCACCGGTCACGGCTGGGACTCTGGAAACACCATATATTTT | CASSTGHGWDSGNTIYF
TRBD2 | TRBJ2-3 | TRBV29-1 | - | TGCAGCGTTGTGAAAGCGGGAGATAGCACAGATACGCAGTATTTT | CSVVKAGDSTDTQYF
TRBD2 | TRBJ2-4 | TRBV10-2 | - | TGCGCCAGCGGGGTAGCGGGGGGGCCCAAGGGCTTC | CASGVAGGPKGF
- | TRBJ2-3 | TRBV12-3/TRBV12-4 | - | TGTGCCAGCAGTTTGGCAGCCCCCACGCAGTATTTT | CASSLAAPTQYF
- | TRBJ1-4 | TRBV6-5 | - | TGTGCCAGCAAAAAAAACAGTGCAACTAATGAAAAACTGTTTTTT | CASKKNSATNEKLFF
TRBD1 | TRBJ1-3 | TRBV7-9 | - | TGTGCCAGCAGCTCCTTGGACAGGTCCTCTGGAAACACCATATATTTT | CASSSLDRSSGNTIYF
- | TRBJ2-5 | TRBV24-1 | - | TGTGCCACCAGTGATCCGTCACAGGGTAAAGAGACCCAGTACTTC | CATSDPSQGKETQYF
- | TRBJ2-1 | TRBV9 | - | TGTGCCAGCAGCGTGGGTTCTGAGCAGTTCTTC | CASSVGSEQFF